Listed below are T cell receptor beta chains from one sample, sequenced in a study of T and B cells in COVID-19 patients. Each CDR3 protein is one row after TCRdb ran MiXCR on the multiplex PCR reads. The sample records more than 20,000 distinct CDR3 sequences, 32% being singletons. The sequenced material came from blood. The source is a human donor who had recovered from COVID-19. Each CDR3 is given with its conserved first and last residue. D genes are given only for firm matches. Clone size is stated in some rows and not others, as once, few, many or a class when expanded.

j_gene: TRBJ2-2; v_gene: TRBV20-1; abundance: -; d_gene: -; CDR3aa: CSARRGQTGELFF; CDR3nt: TGCAGTGCTAGGCGGGGACAGACCGGGGAGCTGTTTTTT
j_gene: TRBJ1-1; v_gene: TRBV12-3/TRBV12-4; abundance: -; d_gene: -; CDR3aa: CASSLYSSWMNTEAFF; CDR3nt: TGTGCCAGCAGTTTATACAGCAGTTGGATGAACACTGAAGCTTTCTTT
j_gene: TRBJ2-5; v_gene: TRBV5-6; abundance: -; d_gene: -; CDR3aa: CASSLEGLRGETQYF; CDR3nt: TGTGCCAGCAGCTTGGAGGGACTGAGGGGAGAGACCCAGTACTTC
j_gene: TRBJ2-1; v_gene: TRBV11-1; abundance: few; d_gene: -; CDR3aa: CAGGEAYNEQFF; CDR3nt: TGTGCCGGGGGAGAGGCCTACAATGAGCAGTTCTTC
j_gene: TRBJ2-2; v_gene: TRBV7-2; abundance: -; d_gene: -; CDR3aa: CASSPRGGVGELFF; CDR3nt: TGTGCCAGCAGCCCCCGGGGTGGGGTAGGGGAGCTGTTTTTT
j_gene: TRBJ2-6; v_gene: TRBV29-1; abundance: medium-sized; d_gene: -; CDR3aa: CSVVETPSGANVLTF; CDR3nt: TGCAGCGTTGTCGAAACCCCCTCTGGGGCCAACGTCCTGACTTTC
j_gene: TRBJ2-7; v_gene: TRBV5-4; abundance: -; d_gene: -; CDR3aa: CASSLEGLYEQYF; CDR3nt: TGTGCCAGCAGCTTGGAAGGCCTTTACGAGCAGTACTTC
j_gene: TRBJ2-5; v_gene: TRBV19; abundance: many; d_gene: TRBD2; CDR3aa: CASSIELAGGPPKTQYF; CDR3nt: TGTGCCAGTAGTATCGAGCTAGCGGGGGGCCCTCCGAAGACCCAGTACTTC
j_gene: TRBJ1-2; v_gene: TRBV19; abundance: many; d_gene: TRBD1; CDR3aa: CASRDRDLNYGYTF; CDR3nt: TGTGCCAGTAGGGACAGGGACCTTAACTATGGCTACACCTTC
j_gene: TRBJ1-1; v_gene: TRBV13; abundance: -; d_gene: -; CDR3aa: CASSLGQNTEAFF; CDR3nt: TGTGCCAGCAGCTTAGGTCAGAACACTGAAGCTTTCTTT
j_gene: TRBJ1-6; v_gene: TRBV6-5; abundance: -; d_gene: -; CDR3aa: CASSPSPTRINSPLHF; CDR3nt: TGTGCCAGCAGTCCTTCCCCTACTCGGATTAATTCACCCCTCCACTTT
j_gene: TRBJ2-7; v_gene: TRBV6-5; abundance: -; d_gene: TRBD2; CDR3aa: CASRQEREAGEQYF; CDR3nt: TGTGCCAGCCGCCAGGAGCGGGAGGCGGGGGAGCAGTACTTC
j_gene: TRBJ1-4; v_gene: TRBV12-3/TRBV12-4; abundance: few; d_gene: -; CDR3aa: CASSLGGAPTNEKLFF; CDR3nt: TGTGCCAGCAGTTTAGGAGGAGCTCCAACTAATGAAAAACTGTTTTTT
j_gene: TRBJ2-3; v_gene: TRBV10-3; abundance: -; d_gene: TRBD2; CDR3aa: CATTSGGTDTQYF; CDR3nt: TGTGCCACAACTAGCGGAGGCACAGATACGCAGTATTTT
j_gene: TRBJ1-1; v_gene: TRBV13; abundance: few; d_gene: TRBD1; CDR3aa: CASSLGTGTATEAFF; CDR3nt: TGTGCCAGCAGCTTAGGGACTGGGACAGCCACTGAAGCTTTCTTT
j_gene: TRBJ1-1; v_gene: TRBV27; abundance: few; d_gene: -; CDR3aa: CASSLKGRSTEAFF; CDR3nt: TGTGCCAGCAGTTTAAAGGGAAGGAGCACTGAAGCTTTCTTT
j_gene: TRBJ1-1; v_gene: TRBV27; abundance: -; d_gene: -; CDR3aa: CASSYRTEAFF; CDR3nt: TGTGCCAGCAGTTATCGGACAGAGGCTTTCTTT
j_gene: TRBJ1-1; v_gene: TRBV27; abundance: few; d_gene: TRBD1; CDR3aa: CASSQGAENTEAFF; CDR3nt: TGTGCCAGCAGCCAGGGGGCTGAGAACACTGAAGCTTTCTTT
j_gene: TRBJ2-1; v_gene: TRBV11-1; abundance: medium-sized; d_gene: TRBD2; CDR3aa: CASSLVASGGHNEQFF; CDR3nt: TGTGCCAGCAGCTTAGTTGCTAGCGGGGGCCACAATGAGCAGTTCTTC
j_gene: TRBJ2-5; v_gene: TRBV7-9; abundance: -; d_gene: -; CDR3aa: CASSPRETQYF; CDR3nt: TGTGCCAGCAGCCCCAGGGAGACCCAGTACTTC
j_gene: TRBJ2-2; v_gene: TRBV7-2; abundance: few; d_gene: -; CDR3aa: CASSSRQGGTGELFF; CDR3nt: TGTGCCAGCAGCTCCCGACAGGGAGGCACCGGGGAGCTGTTTTTT
j_gene: TRBJ1-5; v_gene: TRBV19; abundance: many; d_gene: -; CDR3aa: CASSTYNQPQHF; CDR3nt: TGTGCCAGTAGTACTTATAACCAGCCCCAGCATTTT
j_gene: TRBJ2-1; v_gene: TRBV4-1; abundance: once; d_gene: TRBD1; CDR3aa: CASSHHRDRGVNEQFF; CDR3nt: TGCGCCAGCAGCCATCACCGGGACAGGGGAGTCAATGAGCAGTTCTTC
j_gene: TRBJ2-7; v_gene: TRBV13; abundance: few; d_gene: TRBD1; CDR3aa: CASSPRGQGAAEQYF; CDR3nt: TGTGCCAGCAGCCCGCGGGGACAGGGGGCAGCCGAGCAGTACTTC
j_gene: TRBJ1-2; v_gene: TRBV19; abundance: many; d_gene: -; CDR3aa: CATMDLYGYTF; CDR3nt: TGTGCCACCATGGACCTCTATGGCTACACCTTC
j_gene: TRBJ2-1; v_gene: TRBV28; abundance: -; d_gene: -; CDR3aa: CASSFRGEQFF; CDR3nt: TGTGCCAGCAGTTTTCGGGGGGAGCAGTTCTTC
j_gene: TRBJ1-2; v_gene: TRBV6-2/TRBV6-3; abundance: once; d_gene: TRBD1; CDR3aa: CASSYFQGGYGYTF; CDR3nt: TGTGCCAGCAGTTACTTTCAGGGGGGCTATGGCTACACCTTC
j_gene: TRBJ1-1; v_gene: TRBV12-3/TRBV12-4; abundance: -; d_gene: TRBD1; CDR3aa: CASSPGQGNTEAFF; CDR3nt: TGTGCCAGCAGTCCCGGACAGGGGAACACTGAAGCTTTCTTT
j_gene: TRBJ1-2; v_gene: TRBV18; abundance: few; d_gene: TRBD1; CDR3aa: CASSQQGNYGYTF; CDR3nt: TGTGCCAGCTCACAACAGGGGAACTATGGCTACACCTTC
j_gene: TRBJ2-5; v_gene: TRBV4-3; abundance: -; d_gene: -; CDR3aa: CASSQDWGKETQYF; CDR3nt: TGCGCCAGCAGCCAAGATTGGGGAAAAGAGACCCAGTACTTC
j_gene: TRBJ2-7; v_gene: TRBV29-1; abundance: medium-sized; d_gene: -; CDR3aa: CSVVGYEQYF; CDR3nt: TGCAGCGTTGTTGGGTACGAGCAGTACTTC
j_gene: TRBJ1-6; v_gene: TRBV6-1; abundance: -; d_gene: -; CDR3aa: CASSERSSDLNSPLHF; CDR3nt: TGTGCCAGCAGTGAAAGGAGTTCCGACTTAAATTCACCCCTCCACTTT
j_gene: TRBJ1-1; v_gene: TRBV13; abundance: few; d_gene: -; CDR3aa: CATSAGTIKEAFF; CDR3nt: TGTGCCACCAGTGCCGGGACGATAAAAGAAGCTTTCTTT
j_gene: TRBJ1-1; v_gene: TRBV19; abundance: -; d_gene: TRBD1; CDR3aa: CASRGTGVMNTEAFF; CDR3nt: TGTGCCAGTAGGGGGACAGGCGTCATGAACACTGAAGCTTTCTTT
j_gene: TRBJ2-2; v_gene: TRBV6-1; abundance: many; d_gene: TRBD1; CDR3aa: CASRMGQATGELFF; CDR3nt: TGTGCCAGCAGAATGGGACAGGCCACCGGGGAGCTGTTTTTT
j_gene: TRBJ2-3; v_gene: TRBV30; abundance: many; d_gene: TRBD2; CDR3aa: CAWSVSGRDTQYF; CDR3nt: TGTGCCTGGAGTGTAAGCGGGAGGGATACGCAGTATTTT
j_gene: TRBJ2-1; v_gene: TRBV20-1; abundance: -; d_gene: TRBD2; CDR3aa: CSARDHSSGGYLSYNEQFF; CDR3nt: TGCAGTGCTAGAGATCATAGTAGCGGGGGATACCTCTCCTACAATGAGCAGTTCTTC
j_gene: TRBJ2-7; v_gene: TRBV5-1; abundance: many; d_gene: TRBD1; CDR3aa: CASSLRQGSYEQYF; CDR3nt: TGTGCCAGCAGTTTGAGACAGGGTAGTTACGAGCAGTACTTC
j_gene: TRBJ1-1; v_gene: TRBV13; abundance: -; d_gene: -; CDR3aa: CASSLQGVGGAFF; CDR3nt: TGTGCCAGCAGCTTACAGGGCGTTGGGGGAGCTTTCTTT
j_gene: TRBJ2-3; v_gene: TRBV6-2/TRBV6-3; abundance: few; d_gene: TRBD2; CDR3aa: CASSYPGEGSTDTQYF; CDR3nt: TGTGCCAGCAGTTACCCGGGGGAGGGGAGCACAGATACGCAGTATTTT
j_gene: TRBJ2-5; v_gene: TRBV24-1; abundance: -; d_gene: -; CDR3aa: CATSDLGETQYF; CDR3nt: TGTGCCACCAGTGATTTAGGAGAGACCCAGTACTTC
j_gene: TRBJ2-7; v_gene: TRBV19; abundance: many; d_gene: -; CDR3aa: CASRTQGSAYEQYF; CDR3nt: TGTGCCAGTAGGACGCAAGGGTCCGCGTACGAGCAGTACTTC
j_gene: TRBJ1-4; v_gene: TRBV11-2; abundance: -; d_gene: -; CDR3aa: CASSPGHGSEKLFF; CDR3nt: TGTGCCAGCAGCCCGGGCCACGGGTCGGAAAAACTGTTTTTT
j_gene: TRBJ2-7; v_gene: TRBV20-1; abundance: -; d_gene: TRBD1; CDR3aa: CSARTGGPYEQYF; CDR3nt: TGCAGTGCGAGGACAGGGGGCCCCTACGAGCAGTACTTC
j_gene: TRBJ2-7; v_gene: TRBV20-1; abundance: -; d_gene: -; CDR3aa: CSAFLGRLQRNEQYF; CDR3nt: TGCAGTGCCTTCCTTGGGCGTCTACAAAGGAACGAGCAGTACTTC
j_gene: TRBJ2-2; v_gene: TRBV7-6; abundance: -; d_gene: TRBD1; CDR3aa: CASRQTGGNTGELFF; CDR3nt: TGTGCCAGCAGACAGACAGGGGGAAACACCGGGGAGCTGTTTTTT
j_gene: TRBJ2-2; v_gene: TRBV6-2/TRBV6-3; abundance: many; d_gene: TRBD2; CDR3aa: CASSYSSGRITGELFF; CDR3nt: TGTGCCAGCAGTTACTCGAGCGGGAGGATCACCGGGGAGCTGTTTTTT
j_gene: TRBJ2-1; v_gene: TRBV6-6; abundance: few; d_gene: -; CDR3aa: CASSYRTEYNEQFF; CDR3nt: TGTGCCAGCAGTTACCGGACAGAATACAATGAGCAGTTCTTC